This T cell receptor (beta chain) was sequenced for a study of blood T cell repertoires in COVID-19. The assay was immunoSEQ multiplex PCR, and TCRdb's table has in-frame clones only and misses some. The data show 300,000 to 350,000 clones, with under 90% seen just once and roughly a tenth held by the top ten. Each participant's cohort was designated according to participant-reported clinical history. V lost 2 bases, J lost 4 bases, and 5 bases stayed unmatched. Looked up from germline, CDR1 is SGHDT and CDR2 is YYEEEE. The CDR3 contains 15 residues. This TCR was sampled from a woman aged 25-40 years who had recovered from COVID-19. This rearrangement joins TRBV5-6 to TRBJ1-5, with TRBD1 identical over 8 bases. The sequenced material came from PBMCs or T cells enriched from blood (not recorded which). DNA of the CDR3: TGTGCCAGCAGCTTCGGGACAGGAGGGAATCAGCCCCAGCATTTT. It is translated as CASSFGTGGNQPQHF.